This entry features one TCR beta chain sequence. V was pared by 5 bases and J by 5 bases, with 6 bases of the junction left unmatched. The CDR3 is 14 amino acids. CDR1 and CDR2 from the germline V gene are SGHTA and FQGNSA. This sample stems from a study of cytomegalovirus exposure and HLA in healthy donors. A multiplex PCR was run with 60 Vbeta primers and 13 Jbeta primers. Here immunoSEQ multiplex PCR was the method, and the copy in TCRdb shows in-frame clones only, minus some. Seen in this sample are 170,000 or so clones; the ten most common clones hold 2.1%. Healthy bone marrow donors formed the donor group.

The gene calls are TRBV7-2 and TRBJ2-5; 9 nucleotides line up with TRBD2. The specimen was PBMCs. This clonotype was sampled from a man aged 30 to 39 in good health and CMV-seronegative. Written as DNA, the CDR3 is TGTGCCAGCAGCGAGGGACTAGCTTACGAGACCCAGTACTTC. The encoded protein is CASSEGLAYETQYF.